These T cell receptor beta chains were read from a single sample in a study of T cells in Graves' hyperthyroidism and ophthalmopathy. TCRdb reanalysed the multiplex PCR reads using MiXCR and keeps one entry per CDR3 protein. Counted here are 500,000 to 550,000 distinct CDR3 sequences, less than 25% occurring once; the ten biggest clones make up less than 30%. The material sequenced was blood. The source is a man between 18 and 29 years old with Graves' hyperthyroidism. The CDR3 runs from the conserved cysteine through the conserved F or W. D genes are given only for firm matches. Where a row states a size, it is once, few, many or the class of an expanded clone; other rows omit it.

>.|TRBJ2-7|TRBV29-1|many
CSVDQVQGYEQYF
TGCAGCGTTGATCAGGTGCAGGGCTACGAGCAGTACTTC
>.|TRBJ2-2|TRBV7-8|many
CASSIRRMEPTGELFF
TGTGCCAGCAGCATACGACGGATGGAGCCCACCGGGGAGCTGTTTTTT
>.|TRBJ1-2|TRBV20-1|.
CSASQVYYGYTF
TGCAGTGCTAGCCAAGTCTACTATGGCTACACCTTC
>.|TRBJ2-5|TRBV9|many
CASSVALHGETQYF
TGTGCCAGCAGCGTCGCGTTACATGGGGAGACCCAGTACTTC
>.|TRBJ2-7|TRBV4-2|few
CASSHQTGRRADEQYF
TGTGCCAGCAGCCATCAGACGGGACGTCGGGCGGACGAGCAGTACTTC
>.|TRBJ2-7|TRBV12-3/TRBV12-4|many
CASSESTGLEQYF
TGTGCCAGCAGTGAATCCACCGGCCTGGAGCAGTACTTC
>.|TRBJ2-2|TRBV27|few
CASISLGQNTGELFF
TGTGCCAGCATCTCTCTGGGACAGAACACCGGGGAGCTGTTTTTT
>.|TRBJ1-1|TRBV12-3/TRBV12-4|many
CASSLAWTGNTEAFF
TGTGCCAGCAGTTTAGCCTGGACGGGGAACACTGAAGCTTTCTTT
>TRBD1|TRBJ1-1|TRBV27|many
CASSSGTGTTEAFF
TGTGCCAGCAGTTCAGGGACAGGGACCACTGAAGCTTTCTTT
>.|TRBJ2-6|TRBV6-4|many
CASRQGGLLVGANVLTF
TGTGCCAGCAGGCAAGGGGGACTACTGGTGGGGGCCAACGTCCTGACTTTC
>.|TRBJ2-5|TRBV2|.
CASRGAGDSTQYF
TGTGCCAGCAGAGGGGCAGGGGATTCGACCCAGTACTTC
>TRBD1|TRBJ1-5|TRBV6-1|many
CASSETGDWNSNQPQHF
TGTGCCAGCAGTGAAACAGGGGATTGGAATAGCAATCAGCCCCAGCATTTT
>TRBD2|TRBJ2-7|TRBV12-3/TRBV12-4|few
CAGAQGLVYEQYF
TGTGCCGGCGCCCAGGGACTAGTTTACGAGCAGTACTTC
>TRBD1|TRBJ2-7|TRBV10-3|once
CAIRGQGVSHEQYF
TGTGCCATCAGGGGACAGGGGGTGAGTCACGAGCAGTACTTC
>.|TRBJ1-2|TRBV5-1|many
CASSPLANYGYTF
TGCGCCAGCAGCCCGCTGGCAAACTATGGCTACACCTTC
>.|TRBJ2-5|TRBV7-9|many
CASSFGLGGETQYF
TGTGCCAGCAGTTTCGGACTGGGCGGAGAGACCCAGTACTTC
>TRBD2|TRBJ2-7|TRBV4-1|few
CASSLRGGRGSYEQYF
TGCGCCAGCAGCCTTCGGGGGGGAAGGGGCTCCTACGAGCAGTACTTC
>.|TRBJ2-5|TRBV6-1|few
CASSENRPIQETQYF
TGTGCCAGCAGTGAAAATCGACCTATTCAAGAGACCCAGTACTTC
>TRBD1|TRBJ2-5|TRBV5-1|.
CASSFGNTGDGETQYF
TGCGCCAGCAGCTTCGGCAATACAGGGGACGGCGAGACCCAGTACTTC
>.|TRBJ2-7|TRBV6-5|few
CASSYSIQGFGEQYF
TGTGCCAGCAGTTACTCGATCCAAGGGTTTGGCGAGCAGTACTTC
>TRBD1|TRBJ2-2|TRBV4-1|.
CASSQGRAKGATTGELFF
TGCGCCAGCAGCCAAGGGCGGGCCAAGGGGGCGACCACCGGGGAGCTGTTTTTT
>.|TRBJ2-5|TRBV9|few
CASSVGSWSRGETQYF
TGTGCCAGCAGCGTAGGGAGTTGGTCCCGAGGGGAGACCCAGTACTTC
>.|TRBJ2-7|TRBV29-1|many
CSVSGTASSYEQYF
TGCAGCGTGTCCGGGACGGCAAGCTCCTACGAGCAGTACTTC
>TRBD2|TRBJ2-7|TRBV28|.
CAISREVFSYEQYF
TGTGCCATCTCCCGGGAGGTATTCTCCTACGAGCAGTACTTC
>.|TRBJ1-2|TRBV12-3/TRBV12-4|.
CASSVPGRGYGYTF
TGTGCCAGCAGCGTCCCGGGACGGGGGTATGGCTACACCTTC
>TRBD1|TRBJ1-1|TRBV4-1|.
CASSQEGGLSEAFF
TGCGCCAGCAGCCAAGAAGGGGGCCTATCTGAAGCTTTCTTT
>TRBD1|TRBJ2-7|TRBV12-3/TRBV12-4|.
CASSLGDRFYYEQYF
TGTGCCAGCAGTTTAGGGGACAGATTTTACTACGAGCAGTACTTC
>.|TRBJ2-5|TRBV6-1|many
CASSRDTSETQYF
TGTGCCAGCAGCCGGGACACCTCAGAGACCCAGTACTTC
>.|TRBJ1-1|TRBV5-1|many
CASSLEVGTEAFF
TGCGCCAGCAGCTTGGAAGTGGGCACTGAAGCTTTCTTT
>.|TRBJ1-5|TRBV28|.
CASSSSFSTVAQHF
TGTGCCAGCAGTTCATCGTTTTCGACAGTTGCCCAGCATTTT
>TRBD1|TRBJ1-2|TRBV4-3|.
CASSQARGQVVYGYTF
TGCGCCAGCAGCCAAGCCCGAGGACAGGTAGTCTATGGCTACACCTTC
>TRBD2|TRBJ2-5|TRBV7-8|many
CASSLRAAGDPDQETQYF
TGTGCCAGCAGCTTAAGGGCAGCGGGGGACCCGGATCAAGAGACCCAGTACTTC
>.|TRBJ1-2|TRBV28|.
CASSLRGESYGYTF
TGTGCCAGCAGTTTACGGGGGGAGAGCTATGGCTACACCTTC
>.|TRBJ1-5|TRBV12-3/TRBV12-4|many
CASSLGRASNQPQHF
TGTGCCAGCAGTTTGGGACGCGCTAGCAATCAGCCCCAGCATTTT
>TRBD1|TRBJ2-4|TRBV28|many
CASSPTGTKNIQYF
TGTGCCAGCAGTCCGACAGGGACCAAAAACATTCAGTACTTC
>.|TRBJ2-4|TRBV20-1|.
CSARPSDGKNIQYF
TGCAGTGCTAGACCCTCGGACGGTAAAAACATTCAGTACTTC
>.|TRBJ2-7|TRBV12-3/TRBV12-4|few
CASSLTDREGEFEQYF
TGTGCCAGCAGCCTAACCGACAGGGAGGGTGAGTTCGAGCAGTACTTC
>TRBD1|TRBJ1-2|TRBV12-3/TRBV12-4|few
CASTATGVYGYTF
TGTGCCAGCACCGCGACAGGGGTTTATGGCTACACCTTC
>.|TRBJ1-5|TRBV27|once
CASSSGGLNNQPQHF
TGTGCCAGCAGTTCGGGGGGGCTTAACAATCAGCCCCAGCATTTT
>.|TRBJ1-2|TRBV6-1|few
CASSPRTDGYTF
TGTGCCAGCAGCCCTCGGACAGACGGCTACACCTTC
>TRBD1|TRBJ2-7|TRBV6-5|.
CASSYLGTGGSYEQYF
TGTGCCAGCAGTTACCTAGGGACAGGGGGCTCCTACGAGCAGTACTTC
>.|TRBJ1-5|TRBV12-3/TRBV12-4|many
CASSLSTHQPQHF
TGTGCCAGCAGTTTAAGTACACACCAGCCCCAGCATTTT
>.|TRBJ1-2|TRBV30|many
CACYGCGYTF
.
>TRBD2|TRBJ2-7|TRBV27|many
CASSSLLGAGLNYEQYF
TGTGCCAGCAGTTCCCTTTTGGGAGCGGGGCTAAACTACGAGCAGTACTTC
>.|TRBJ1-5|TRBV11-1|few
CASSEFKDRREQPQHF
TGTGCCAGCAGCGAATTCAAGGACAGAAGGGAGCAGCCCCAGCATTTT
>.|TRBJ2-5|TRBV12-3/TRBV12-4|many
CASSGALTGETQYF
TGTGCCAGCAGTGGAGCCCTTACGGGGGAGACCCAGTACTTC
>.|TRBJ2-5|TRBV3-1|many
CASSQNYGEAQYF
TGTGCCAGCAGCCAGAACTACGGAGAGGCCCAGTACTTC
>.|TRBJ1-3|TRBV6-5|many
CASSRSRGRNTIYF
TGTGCCAGCAGCCGCTCGAGGGGAAGAAACACCATATATTTT
>.|TRBJ2-3|TRBV7-8|.
CASSSGTDTQYF
TGTGCCAGCAGCTCAGGCACAGATACGCAGTATTTT
>TRBD2|TRBJ2-7|TRBV20-1|many
CSARPSGIVYEQYF
TGCAGTGCTAGACCTAGCGGGATTGTCTACGAGCAGTACTTC
>.|TRBJ2-7|TRBV27|many
CASSSDGARGYEQYF
TGTGCCAGCAGTTCTGACGGGGCGAGGGGGTACGAGCAGTACTTC
>.|TRBJ2-7|TRBV6-1|many
CASKYRGDSSYEQYF
TGTGCCAGCAAGTACCGGGGGGACAGCTCCTACGAGCAGTACTTC
>.|TRBJ2-7|TRBV18|few
CASTTSGTEQYF
TGTGCCAGCACTACTTCCGGGACTGAGCAGTACTTC
>.|TRBJ2-5|TRBV27|many
CASRGRAQETQYF
TGTGCCAGCAGAGGAAGGGCTCAAGAGACCCAGTACTTC